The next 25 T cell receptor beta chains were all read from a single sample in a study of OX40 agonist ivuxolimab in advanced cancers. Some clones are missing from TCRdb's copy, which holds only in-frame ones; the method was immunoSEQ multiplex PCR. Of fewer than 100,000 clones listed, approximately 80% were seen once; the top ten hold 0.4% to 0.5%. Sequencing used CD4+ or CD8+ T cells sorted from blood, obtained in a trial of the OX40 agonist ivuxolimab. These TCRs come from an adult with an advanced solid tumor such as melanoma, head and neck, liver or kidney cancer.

The CDR3 DNA reads TGCAGCGCCCGGCCCCTGAACACTGAAGCTTTCTTT. Encoded protein: CSARPLNTEAFF. The chain couples TRBV29-1 to TRBJ1-1; D gene unclear. Germline CDR1 and CDR2: SQVTM and ANQGSEA. The CDR3 spans 12 residues. V gave up 7 bases and J gave up 0 bases, with 9 bases separating them.

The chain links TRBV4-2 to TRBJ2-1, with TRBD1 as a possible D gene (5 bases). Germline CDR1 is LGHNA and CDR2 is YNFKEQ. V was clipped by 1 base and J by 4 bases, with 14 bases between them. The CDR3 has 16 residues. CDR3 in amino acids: CASSQVAVDSYNEQFF. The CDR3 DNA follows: TGTGCCAGCAGCCAAGTGGCCGTCGACAGTTACAATGAGCAGTTCTTC.

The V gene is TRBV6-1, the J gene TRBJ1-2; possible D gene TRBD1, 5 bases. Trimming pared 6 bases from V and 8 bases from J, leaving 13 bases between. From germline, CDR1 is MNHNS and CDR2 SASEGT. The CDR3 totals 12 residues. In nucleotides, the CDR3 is TGTGCCAGCAGGTCCGGGACGGAGGGCTACACCTTC. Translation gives CASRSGTEGYTF.

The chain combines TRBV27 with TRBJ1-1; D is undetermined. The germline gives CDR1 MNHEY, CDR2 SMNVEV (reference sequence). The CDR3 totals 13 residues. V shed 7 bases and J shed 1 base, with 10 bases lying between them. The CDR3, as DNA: TGTGCCAGCACGCCTGGAAAGAACACTGAAGCTTTCTTT. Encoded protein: CASTPGKNTEAFF.

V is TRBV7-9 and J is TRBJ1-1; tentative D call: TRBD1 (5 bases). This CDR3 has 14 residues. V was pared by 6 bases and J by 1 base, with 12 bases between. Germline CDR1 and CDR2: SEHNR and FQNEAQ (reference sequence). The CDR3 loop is CASSPETENTEAFF. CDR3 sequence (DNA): TGTGCCAGCAGTCCGGAGACAGAGAACACTGAAGCTTTCTTT.

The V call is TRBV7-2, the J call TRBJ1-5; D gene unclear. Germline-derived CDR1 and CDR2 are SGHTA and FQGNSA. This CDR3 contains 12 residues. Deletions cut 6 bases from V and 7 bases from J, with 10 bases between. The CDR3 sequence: CASRRPQQPQHF. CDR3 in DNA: TGTGCCAGCAGGCGACCTCAGCAGCCCCAGCATTTT.

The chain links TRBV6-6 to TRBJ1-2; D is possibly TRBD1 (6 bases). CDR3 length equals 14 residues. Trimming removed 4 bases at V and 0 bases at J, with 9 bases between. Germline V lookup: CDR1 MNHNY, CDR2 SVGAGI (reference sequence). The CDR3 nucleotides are TGTGCCAGCAGTTCCGGACAGTCTAACTATGGCTACACCTTC. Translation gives CASSSGQSNYGYTF.

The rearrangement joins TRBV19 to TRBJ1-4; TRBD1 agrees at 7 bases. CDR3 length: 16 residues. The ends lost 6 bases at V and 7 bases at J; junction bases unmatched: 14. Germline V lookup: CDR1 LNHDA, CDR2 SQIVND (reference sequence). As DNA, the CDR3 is TGTGCCAGTAGCCGGGGGGGCACAGGGGTGGGTGAAAAACTGTTTTTT. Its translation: CASSRGGTGVGEKLFF.

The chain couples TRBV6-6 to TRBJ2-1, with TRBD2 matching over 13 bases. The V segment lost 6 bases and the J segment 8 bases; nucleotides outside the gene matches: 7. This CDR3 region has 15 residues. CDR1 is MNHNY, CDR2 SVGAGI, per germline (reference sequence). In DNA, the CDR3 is TGTGCCAGCAGGCTCACTAGCGGGGGGGCATATGAGCAGTTCTTC. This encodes CASRLTSGGAYEQFF.

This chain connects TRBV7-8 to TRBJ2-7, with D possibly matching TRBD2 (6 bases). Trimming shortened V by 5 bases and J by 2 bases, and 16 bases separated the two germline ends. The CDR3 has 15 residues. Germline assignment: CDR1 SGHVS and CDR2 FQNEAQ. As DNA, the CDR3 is TGTGCCAGCAGCCGCGCCCGGGACTTCCCCTACGAGCAGTACGTC. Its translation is CASSRARDFPYEQYV.

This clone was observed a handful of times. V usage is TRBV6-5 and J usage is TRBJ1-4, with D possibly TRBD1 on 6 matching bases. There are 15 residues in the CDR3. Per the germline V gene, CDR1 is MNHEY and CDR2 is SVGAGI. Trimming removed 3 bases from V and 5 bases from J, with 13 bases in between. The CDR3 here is CASSYQGGRNEKLFF. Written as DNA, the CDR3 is TGTGCCAGCAGTTATCAAGGGGGAAGAAATGAAAAACTGTTTTTT.

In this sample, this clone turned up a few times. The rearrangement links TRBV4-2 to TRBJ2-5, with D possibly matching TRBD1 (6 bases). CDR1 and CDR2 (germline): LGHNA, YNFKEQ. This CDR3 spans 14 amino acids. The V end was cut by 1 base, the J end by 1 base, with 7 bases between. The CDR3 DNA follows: TGTGCCAGCAGCCAAGTAGGGGGCCAAGAGACCCAGTACTTC. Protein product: CASSQVGGQETQYF.

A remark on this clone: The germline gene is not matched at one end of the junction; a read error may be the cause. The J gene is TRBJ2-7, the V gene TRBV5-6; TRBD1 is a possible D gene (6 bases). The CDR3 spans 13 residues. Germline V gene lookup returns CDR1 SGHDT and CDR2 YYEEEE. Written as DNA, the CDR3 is TGTGCCAGCAGTTTGGACAGTGCCTACGAGCAGTACTTC. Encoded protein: CASSLDSAYEQYF. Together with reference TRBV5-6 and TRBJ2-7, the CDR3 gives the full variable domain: DAGVTQSPTHLIKTRGQQVTLRCSPKSGHDTVSWYQQALGQGPQFIFQYYEEEERQRGNFPDRFSGHQFPNYSSELNVNALLLGDSALYLCASSLDSAYEQYFGPGTRLTVT.

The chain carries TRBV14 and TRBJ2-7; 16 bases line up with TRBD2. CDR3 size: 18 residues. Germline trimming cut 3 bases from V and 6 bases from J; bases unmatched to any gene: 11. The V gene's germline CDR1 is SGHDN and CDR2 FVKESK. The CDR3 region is CASSHRGTSGRAISEQYF. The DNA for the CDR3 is TGTGCCAGCAGCCACCGCGGGACTAGCGGGAGGGCCATCTCCGAGCAGTACTTC.

The CDR3 sequence: CASSPSRPGTGRGNTEAFF. In DNA, the CDR3 is TGTGCCAGTAGTCCGAGTCGGCCCGGGACAGGGAGAGGGAACACTGAAGCTTTCTTT. The chain couples TRBV19 to TRBJ1-1; 9 bases line up with TRBD1. V shed 5 bases, J shed 1 base, and the junction held 17 bases outside the gene matches. There are 19 residues in the CDR3. Germline V gives CDR1 LNHDA, CDR2 SQIVND (reference sequence). Together with reference TRBV19 and TRBJ1-1, the CDR3 gives the full variable domain: DGGITQSPKYLFRKEGQNVTLSCEQNLNHDAMYWYRQDPGQGLRLIYYSQIVNDFQKGDIAEGYSVSREKKESFPLTVTSAQKNPTAFYLCASSPSRPGTGRGNTEAFFGQGTRLTVV.

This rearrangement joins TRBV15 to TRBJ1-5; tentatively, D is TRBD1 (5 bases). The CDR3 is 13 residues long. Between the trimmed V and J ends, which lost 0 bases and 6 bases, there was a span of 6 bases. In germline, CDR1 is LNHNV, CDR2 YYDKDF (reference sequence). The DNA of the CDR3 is TGTGCCACCAGCAGAGAGAGGGGTCAGCCCCAGCATTTT. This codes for CATSRERGQPQHF.

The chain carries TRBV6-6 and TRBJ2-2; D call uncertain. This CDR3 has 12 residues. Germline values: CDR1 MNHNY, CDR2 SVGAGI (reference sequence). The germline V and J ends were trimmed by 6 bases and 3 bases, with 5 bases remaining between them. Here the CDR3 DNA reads TGTGCCAGCAGCTGGCACACCGGGGAGCTGTTTTTT. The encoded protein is CASSWHTGELFF.

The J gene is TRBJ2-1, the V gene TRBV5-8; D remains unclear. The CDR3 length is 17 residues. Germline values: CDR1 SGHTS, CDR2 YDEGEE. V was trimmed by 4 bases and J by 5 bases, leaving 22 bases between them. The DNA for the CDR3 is TGTGCCAGCAGCCCGGGCCGTGGGATTAGGGTAAACAATGAGCAGTTCTTC. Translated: CASSPGRGIRVNNEQFF.

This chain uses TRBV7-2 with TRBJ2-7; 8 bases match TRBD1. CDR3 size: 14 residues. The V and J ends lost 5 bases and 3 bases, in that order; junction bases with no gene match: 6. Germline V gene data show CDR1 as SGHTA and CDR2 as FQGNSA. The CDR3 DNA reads TGTGCCAGCAGCCCTCGACAGGGGTACTACGAGCAGTACTTC. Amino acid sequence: CASSPRQGYYEQYF.

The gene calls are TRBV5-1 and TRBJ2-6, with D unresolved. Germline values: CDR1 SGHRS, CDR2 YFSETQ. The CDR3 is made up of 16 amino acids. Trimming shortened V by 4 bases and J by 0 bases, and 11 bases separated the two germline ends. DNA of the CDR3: TGCGCCAGCAGCCCGACGGCTGGCTCTGGGGCCAACGTCCTGACTTTC. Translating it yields CASSPTAGSGANVLTF.

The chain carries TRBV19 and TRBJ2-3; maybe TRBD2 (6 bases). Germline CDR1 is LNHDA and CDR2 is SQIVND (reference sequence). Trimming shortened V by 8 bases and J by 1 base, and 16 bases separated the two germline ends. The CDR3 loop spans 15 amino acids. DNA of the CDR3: TGTGCCAGTTCCCGGTTGGTAGCGGGCACAGATACGCAGTATTTT. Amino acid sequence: CASSRLVAGTDTQYF.

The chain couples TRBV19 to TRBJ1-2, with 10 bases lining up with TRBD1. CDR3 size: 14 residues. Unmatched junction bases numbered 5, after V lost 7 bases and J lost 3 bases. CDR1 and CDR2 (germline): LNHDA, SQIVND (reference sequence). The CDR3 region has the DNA TGTGCCAGTATTGGGACAGGGGTTGACTATGGCTACACCTTC. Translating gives CASIGTGVDYGYTF.

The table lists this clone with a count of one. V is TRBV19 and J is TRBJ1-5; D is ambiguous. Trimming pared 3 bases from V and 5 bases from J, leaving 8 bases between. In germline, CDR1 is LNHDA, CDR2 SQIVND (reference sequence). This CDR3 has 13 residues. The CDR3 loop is CASSMGRYQPQHF. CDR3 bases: TGTGCCAGTAGTATGGGCAGGTATCAGCCCCAGCATTTT.

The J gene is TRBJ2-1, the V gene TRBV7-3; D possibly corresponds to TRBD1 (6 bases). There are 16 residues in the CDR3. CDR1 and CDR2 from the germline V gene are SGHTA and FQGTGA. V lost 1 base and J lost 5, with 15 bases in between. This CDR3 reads CASSLRSGTTNNEQFF. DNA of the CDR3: TGTGCCAGCAGCTTAAGATCCGGGACAACGAACAATGAGCAGTTCTTC.

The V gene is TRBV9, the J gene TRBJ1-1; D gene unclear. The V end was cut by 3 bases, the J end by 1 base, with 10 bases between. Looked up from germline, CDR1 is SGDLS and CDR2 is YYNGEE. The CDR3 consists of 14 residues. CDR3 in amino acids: CASSAQTGNTEAFF. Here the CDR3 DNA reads TGTGCCAGCAGCGCACAGACTGGGAACACTGAAGCTTTCTTT.